The clone carrying this T cell receptor beta chain was seen only a few times. Its target is unknown. The germline gives CDR1 SNHLY, CDR2 FYNNEI. This CDR3 is built from 14 residues. V was cut by 7 bases and J by 0 bases, with 12 bases left in between. These data are taken from a study of CD8 T cells in ankylosing spondylitis. The study, taken as a whole, reports: CD8+ cells made up the disease-linked clones, which were relatively rare in peripheral blood. Earlier reports found some motif variants in synovial fluid and blood in reactive arthritis. Disease-linked clones were reportedly significantly enriched in matched ankylosing spondylitis synovial fluid. Characteristic, it appeared, of ankylosing spondylitis blood was a TCR beta motif of roughly 8 highly homologous variants.

TCR beta libraries were made by quantitative 5'-RACE with molecular barcodes. TCRdb reprocessed the 5' RACE reads via MiXCR and lists one record per CDR3 protein. In the table there are fewer than 400,000 distinct CDR3 sequences, under 25% of which are singletons. The sequenced sample consisted of blood, either unsorted or a sorted T cell fraction (not recorded which). The source of this sequence is a male donor with ankylosing spondylitis. The chain is built from TRBV2 and TRBJ1-2, with D unresolved. In DNA form, the CDR3 reads TGTGCCAGCATCCGAGACGAAGCTAACTATGGCTACACCTTC. Protein product: CASIRDEANYGYTF.